The 24 T cell receptor beta chains below come from one sample, sequenced in a study of radiotherapy plus CTLA-4 blockade in lung cancer. Sequenced by immunoSEQ multiplex PCR; TCRdb stores in-frame clones only, minus some. The table includes around 80,000 clones, around 74% detected once. This material consisted of peripheral blood, taken from a patient treated with radiotherapy plus ipilimumab. The source is a human donor with non-small cell lung cancer whose response to radiotherapy plus ipilimumab could not be evaluated.

The chain uses TRBV7-6 and TRBJ1-3; 9 bases are a match to TRBD1. CDR3 length: 14 amino acids. The J segment lost 9 bases and the V segment lost 5 bases, leaving 8 bases of the junction unmatched. The germline gives CDR1 SGHVS, CDR2 FNYEAQ. The CDR3 loop reads CASSDYRGQGTIYF. In DNA, the CDR3 is TGTGCCAGCAGCGATTACAGGGGGCAGGGCACCATATATTTT.

In this sample, this clone turned up a few times. The rearrangement uses TRBV7-3 and TRBJ1-5, with D unresolved. V was trimmed by 3 bases and J by 0 bases, leaving 3 bases between them. Germline values: CDR1 SGHTA, CDR2 FQGTGA. The CDR3 is 13 amino acids. The CDR3 loop is CASSFGSNQPQHF. DNA for the CDR3: TGTGCCAGCAGCTTCGGTAGCAATCAGCCCCAGCATTTT.

The chain employs TRBV7-6 and TRBJ1-5, with TRBD1 matching over 8 bases. V was pared by 5 bases and J by 0 bases, with 12 bases of the junction left unmatched. The CDR3 contains 18 residues. Germline CDR1 is SGHVS and CDR2 is FNYEAQ. The CDR3 DNA sequence: TGTGCCAGCAGCCCCGGACAGGGCTCCCTATATAGCAATCAGCCCCAGCATTTT. Translating gives CASSPGQGSLYSNQPQHF.

This clone was picked up a small number of times. The V call is TRBV11-1, the J call TRBJ1-2, with D perhaps matching TRBD1 (6 bases). The CDR3 extends over 17 amino acids. CDR1 is SGHAT, CDR2 FQDESV, per germline (reference sequence). Trimming left V 4 bases short and J 3 bases short, with 21 bases between. As DNA, the CDR3 is TGTGCCAGCAGCTCACCCCGAGGGCAGGGGCCGTACTATGGCTACACCTTC. This sequence encodes CASSSPRGQGPYYGYTF.

A note on this clone: Other DNA sequences in the sample encode the same CDR3. The V call is TRBV4-1, the J call TRBJ1-2, with D perhaps matching TRBD1 (5 bases). CDR3 length equals 14 residues. Trimming removed 2 bases from V and 8 bases from J, with 15 bases in between. CDR1 and CDR2 (germline): MGHRA, YSYEKL. This CDR3 is CASSQPGGRDGYTF. The CDR3 DNA is TGCGCCAGCAGCCAACCGGGGGGGAGAGACGGCTACACCTTC.

The chain joins TRBV25-1 to TRBJ1-6; 9 bases match TRBD1. This CDR3 is built from 18 residues. The V segment lost 5 bases and the J segment 2 bases; nucleotides outside the gene matches: 10. In germline, CDR1 is MGHDK, CDR2 SYGVNS. DNA for the CDR3: TGTGCCAGCAGTAAACCACAGGGGGCAGGGACCTATAATTCACCCCTCCACTTT. The encoded protein is CASSKPQGAGTYNSPLHF.

The chain carries TRBV29-1 and TRBJ2-5, with D perhaps TRBD2 (6 bases). The germline gives CDR1 SQVTM, CDR2 ANQGSEA. The CDR3 length is 14 residues. V lost 2 bases and J lost 4, with 14 bases in between. In nucleotides, the CDR3 is TGCAGCGTTGAACTGGCGGGGAGCCCAGAGACCCAGTACTTC. Translating it yields CSVELAGSPETQYF.

This sequence joins TRBV5-1 and TRBJ1-2, with a possible D match to TRBD1 (5 bases). The CDR3 sequence is 14 residues long. The V gene lost 4 bases and the J gene lost 5 bases, with 15 bases spanning the gap. In germline, CDR1 is SGHRS, CDR2 YFSETQ. The CDR3 region is CASSNYGASYGYTF. The CDR3 DNA sequence: TGCGCCAGCAGCAATTATGGGGCGTCATATGGCTACACCTTC.

The genes are TRBV19 and TRBJ2-5, with 9 nucleotides matching TRBD1. V gave up 5 bases and J gave up 2 bases; unmatched junction bases: 3. Germline V gives CDR1 LNHDA, CDR2 SQIVND (reference sequence). The CDR3 is made up of 14 amino acids. The CDR3 nucleotides are TGTGCCAGTAGTTTCGGGACAGGGCAAGAGACCCAGTACTTC. Translation: CASSFGTGQETQYF.

In this sample, this clone turned up a few times. V is TRBV5-8 and J is TRBJ1-5; no clear D gene. The CDR3 has 19 residues. The germline V gene encodes CDR1 SGHTS and CDR2 YDEGEE. V lost 2 bases and J lost 2, with 23 bases in between. CDR3 region: CASSFSGIWRRMGNQPQHF. In DNA form, the CDR3 reads TGTGCCAGCAGCTTTTCGGGGATATGGAGAAGAATGGGCAATCAGCCCCAGCATTTT.

The chain's CDR3 is CASSLWGANQPQHF. The CDR3 DNA reads as TGTGCCAGCAGTTTATGGGGCGCTAATCAGCCCCAGCATTTT. The chain couples TRBV27 to TRBJ1-5, with D possibly TRBD1 on 5 matching bases. Germline CDR1 is MNHEY and CDR2 is SMNVEV (reference sequence). CDR3 length: 14 amino acids. The V end was cut by 1 base, the J end by 4 bases, with 8 bases between.

The CDR3 region has the DNA TGTGCCAGCAGTTACTCGATCGGGATTATAGACTACACCTTC. This gives the protein CASSYSIGIIDYTF. The J gene is TRBJ1-2, the V gene TRBV6-5; D not certain. Germline CDR1 MNHEY, CDR2 SVGAGI. The CDR3 sequence is 14 residues long. The ends were cut back, 0 bases at V and 10 bases at J, with 15 bases in the middle.

The chain uses TRBV2 and TRBJ2-5; 15 nucleotides align to TRBD2. The J call may be wrong; the DNA end is better matched by TRBJ2-7. CDR3 length: 16 residues. Germline V lookup: CDR1 SNHLY, CDR2 FYNNEI. The CDR3, as DNA: TGTGCCAGCACCCCAGGACTAGCGGGAGGGACCTACGAGCAGTACTTC. Protein product: CASTPGLAGGTYEQYF.

V and J are TRBV27 and TRBJ2-5, with 7 bases aligning to TRBD1. The CDR3 totals 14 residues. Trimming took 0 bases from V and 5 from J; bases not matched to a gene: 3. Germline CDR1 reads MNHEY; CDR2 reads SMNVEV (reference sequence). This CDR3 is CASSLSRGRETQYF. Written as DNA, the CDR3 is TGTGCCAGCAGTTTATCAAGGGGGCGGGAGACCCAGTACTTC.

This clone was detected only a few times. The genes are TRBV6-5 and TRBJ1-1; TRBD1 matches 7 bases. V shed 6 bases and J 1 base; nucleotides not matched to a gene: 5. This CDR3 has 14 amino acids. Per the germline V gene, CDR1 is MNHEY and CDR2 is SVGAGI. CDR3 sequence (DNA): TGTGCCAGCAGGGTGGACAGGAGGAACACTGAAGCTTTCTTT. This sequence encodes CASRVDRRNTEAFF.

This rearrangement joins TRBV27 to TRBJ2-5; D perhaps matches TRBD1 (6 bases). The CDR3 consists of 14 residues. Trimming stripped 0 bases from V and 5 bases from J, with 10 bases between. Germline V CDR1 and CDR2: MNHEY, SMNVEV (reference sequence). The DNA of the CDR3 is TGTGCCAGCAGTTTATCCCAGGGGCCGGAGACCCAGTACTTC. Its protein product is CASSLSQGPETQYF.

J is TRBJ2-7 and V is TRBV6-6; perhaps TRBD1 as D (6 bases). Germline V gene sequence: CDR1 MNHNY, CDR2 SVGAGI (reference sequence). The V end lost 2 bases, the J end lost 4 bases, and 9 bases lay between the germline ends. CDR3 length: 13 residues. CDR3 DNA sequence: TGTGCCAGCAGTTACATCAGGGGATACGAGCAGTACTTC. Residues: CASSYIRGYEQYF.

The chain's CDR3 is CASSPGTSGGAGETQYF. The CDR3 nucleotides read TGTGCCAGCAGCCCAGGGACTAGCGGGGGGGCCGGCGAGACCCAGTACTTC. The J gene is TRBJ2-5, the V gene TRBV7-2, with 16 bases fitting TRBD2. This CDR3 contains 17 residues. Trimming cost V 5 bases and J 5 bases; bases outside gene matches: 8. CDR1 and CDR2 (germline): SGHTA, FQGNSA.

J is TRBJ2-3 and V is TRBV7-7, with 14 bases matching TRBD2. Germline CDR1 reads SSHAT; CDR2 reads FNYEAQ (reference sequence). This CDR3 has 16 amino acids. The trim removed 5 bases at V and 4 bases at J, leaving 5 bases unmatched. This CDR3 reads CASSPGTSGSSDTQYF. As DNA, the CDR3 is TGTGCCAGCAGCCCGGGGACTAGCGGGAGTTCAGATACGCAGTATTTT. Full variable domain (missing parts from reference TRBV7-7 and TRBJ2-3): GAGVSQSPRYKVTKRGQDVTLRCDPISSHATLYWYQQALGQGPEFLTYFNYEAQPDKSGLPSDRFSAERPEGSISTLTIQRTEQRDSAMYRCASSPGTSGSSDTQYFGPGTRLTVL.

This rearrangement joins TRBV6-6 to TRBJ2-5, with 8 nucleotides matching TRBD2. V trimming: 5 bases; J trimming: 5 bases; junction bases outside the gene matches: 7. The CDR3 totals 14 residues. CDR1 is MNHNY and CDR2 is SVGAGI in the germline V gene (reference sequence). DNA for the CDR3: TGTGCCAGCAGTCCGGGACTAGGGTTGGAGACCCAGTACTTC. Translated: CASSPGLGLETQYF.

J is TRBJ2-7 and V is TRBV27, with a weak D call TRBD1 (6 bases). The length of the CDR3 is 12 residues. Germline V CDR1 and CDR2: MNHEY, SMNVEV (reference sequence). Trimming cost V 6 bases and J 11 bases, with 17 bases left between them. This CDR3 is CASSSGQDGEYF. CDR3 bases: TGTGCCAGCAGCTCGGGACAAGACGGGGAGTACTTC.

This chain connects TRBV5-1 to TRBJ2-7; D remains unclear. The CDR3 totals 17 residues. Trimming shortened V by 1 base and J by 3 bases, and 20 bases separated the two germline ends. The germline V gene encodes CDR1 SGHRS and CDR2 YFSETQ. The CDR3 spells CASSLTSLKPPYYEQYF. The CDR3 DNA reads TGCGCCAGCAGCTTGACTTCCCTTAAGCCCCCCTACTACGAGCAGTACTTC.

V and J are TRBV19 and TRBJ2-1, with a possible D match to TRBD2 (6 bases). The CDR3 runs to 14 residues. Germline V gene sequence: CDR1 LNHDA, CDR2 SQIVND (reference sequence). Trimming took 7 bases from V and 6 from J, leaving 16 bases between them. CDR3 DNA: TGTGCCAGTACCCTCCGGGGAGGCGGCAATGAGCAGTTCTTC. This sequence encodes CASTLRGGGNEQFF. The full variable domain, its missing parts supplied by reference TRBV19 and TRBJ2-1, is DGGITQSPKYLFRKEGQNVTLSCEQNLNHDAMYWYRQDPGQGLRLIYYSQIVNDFQKGDIAEGYSVSREKKESFPLTVTSAQKNPTAFYLCASTLRGGGNEQFFGPGTRLTVL.

This chain links TRBV30 with TRBJ1-1; no firm D call. The V gene lost 2 bases and the J gene lost 1 base, with 20 bases spanning the gap. The CDR3 is 17 residues long. Germline loops: CDR1 GTSNPN, CDR2 SVGIG (reference sequence). CDR3 in amino acids: CAWSLGWVIEGNTEAFF. CDR3 DNA: TGTGCCTGGAGTTTGGGATGGGTGATCGAGGGGAACACTGAAGCTTTCTTT.